Listed below are T cell receptor beta chains from one sample, sequenced in a study of cytotoxic CD8 clonotypes in ibrutinib-treated CLL. Method: immunoSEQ multiplex PCR; TCRdb's copy keeps in-frame clones and lacks some. The data contain 65,000 to 85,000 clones, just over 90% of them singletons. The source material was PBMCs, sampled after 12 months of ibrutinib treatment. Receptors originate from a human donor with chronic lymphocytic leukemia. CDR3s include the opening cysteine and the closing phenylalanine or tryptophan. D genes are given only for firm matches. Size is omitted from some rows. Given values are once, few, many or a class for expanded clones.

CDR3: CASSSLGGTSNYGYTF; DNA: TGTGCCAGCAGCTCCCTGGGCGGGACCTCTAACTATGGCTACACCTTC; J: TRBJ1-2; D: NA; V: TRBV4-2; size: NA
CDR3: CASSVFSQGSGNTIYF; DNA: TGTGCCAGCAGCGTATTTTCTCAGGGCTCTGGAAACACCATATATTTT; J: TRBJ1-3; D: NA; V: TRBV9; size: NA
CDR3: CAWSEDSNQPQHF; DNA: TGTGCCTGGAGTGAGGATAGCAATCAGCCCCAGCATTTT; J: TRBJ1-5; D: NA; V: TRBV30; size: once
CDR3: CASSQTVNYEQYF; DNA: TGTGCCAGCAGCCAGACCGTAAACTACGAGCAGTACTTC; J: TRBJ2-7; D: NA; V: TRBV6-5; size: NA
CDR3: CASSAQGVAALSTGYTF; DNA: TGTGCCAGCAGCGCTCAGGGGGTCGCCGCCTTAAGTACAGGCTACACCTTC; J: TRBJ1-2; D: TRBD1; V: TRBV9; size: NA
CDR3: CASSGRRSGTDEQFF; DNA: TGTGCCAGCAGCGGAAGAAGGTCCGGGACCGATGAGCAGTTCTTC; J: TRBJ2-1; D: NA; V: TRBV2; size: NA
CDR3: CASTIWAGGTDTQYF; DNA: TGTGCCAGCACTATTTGGGCGGGAGGTACGGATACGCAGTATTTT; J: TRBJ2-3; D: TRBD2; V: TRBV28; size: NA
CDR3: CASGDRLNSPLHF; DNA: TGTGCCAGCGGGGACAGGCTAAATTCACCCCTCCACTTT; J: TRBJ1-6; D: TRBD1; V: TRBV6-1; size: NA
CDR3: CASSVTGAGEQYF; DNA: TGTGCCAGCAGTGTAACTGGGGCGGGCGAGCAGTACTTC; J: TRBJ2-7; D: NA; V: TRBV2; size: NA
CDR3: CASSGDLTYYGYTF; DNA: TGTGCCAGCAGTGGGGACTTAACCTACTATGGCTACACCTTC; J: TRBJ1-2; D: NA; V: TRBV2; size: NA
CDR3: CASSLARTSGETQYF; DNA: TGTGCCAGCAGCTTGGCAAGGACTAGCGGGGAGACCCAGTACTTC; J: TRBJ2-5; D: TRBD2; V: TRBV5-4; size: NA
CDR3: CASSPMVSSGNTIYF; DNA: TGTGCCAGCAGCCCCATGGTGTCCTCTGGAAACACCATATATTTT; J: TRBJ1-3; D: NA; V: TRBV9; size: NA
CDR3: CSVEQGVNTGELFF; DNA: TGCAGCGTGGAACAGGGGGTTAACACCGGGGAGCTGTTTTTT; J: TRBJ2-2; D: TRBD1; V: TRBV29-1; size: NA
CDR3: CATSRTGLLRDTQYF; DNA: TGTGCCACCAGCAGAACGGGACTTCTCCGAGATACGCAGTATTTT; J: TRBJ2-3; D: NA; V: TRBV15; size: NA
CDR3: CASRVNTEAFF; DNA: TGTGCCAGCAGGGTGAACACTGAAGCTTTCTTT; J: TRBJ1-1; D: NA; V: TRBV28; size: NA
CDR3: CASSLVAGGRDEQFF; DNA: TGTGCCAGCAGCTTAGTAGCGGGAGGGAGAGATGAGCAGTTCTTC; J: TRBJ2-1; D: TRBD2; V: TRBV7-2; size: NA
CDR3: CASSLSQGYNEKLFF; DNA: TGTGCCAGCAGCTTATCTCAGGGATATAATGAAAAACTGTTTTTT; J: TRBJ1-4; D: NA; V: TRBV11-3; size: once
CDR3: CASSLAGGLTDTQYF; DNA: TGTGCCAGCAGCCTCGCAGGGGGTCTCACAGATACGCAGTATTTT; J: TRBJ2-3; D: TRBD1; V: TRBV11-3; size: NA
CDR3: CASSSLGTQGEAFF; DNA: TGTGCCAGCAGCTCACTCGGGACGCAAGGTGAAGCTTTCTTT; J: TRBJ1-1; D: NA; V: TRBV7-2; size: NA
CDR3: CSAILAGGGYEQYF; DNA: TGCAGCGCTATATTAGCGGGAGGGGGCTACGAGCAGTACTTC; J: TRBJ2-7; D: TRBD2; V: TRBV29-1; size: NA
CDR3: CASSRGQGNEQYF; DNA: TGCGCCAGCTCCCGCGGACAGGGGAACGAGCAGTACTTC; J: TRBJ2-7; D: TRBD1; V: TRBV4-1; size: few
CDR3: CASSPRTSNNEQFF; DNA: TGTGCCAGCAGCCCAAGGACTAGCAACAATGAGCAGTTCTTC; J: TRBJ2-1; D: TRBD2; V: TRBV6-5; size: NA
CDR3: CASSWGGQITEAFF; DNA: TGTGCCAGCAGTTGGGGGGGACAGATCACAGAAGCTTTCTTT; J: TRBJ1-1; D: TRBD1; V: TRBV6-5; size: once
CDR3: CASSLAGGAYEQYF; DNA: TGTGCCAGCAGCTTGGCGGGGGGTGCCTACGAGCAGTACTTC; J: TRBJ2-7; D: TRBD2; V: TRBV5-5; size: NA
CDR3: CASSLLYRDTGELFF; DNA: TGTGCCAGCAGCCTGTTATACAGGGACACCGGGGAGCTGTTTTTT; J: TRBJ2-2; D: NA; V: TRBV14; size: NA
CDR3: CASRSGTGDNQPQHF; DNA: TGTGCCAGCAGATCCGGGACAGGGGACAATCAGCCCCAGCATTTT; J: TRBJ1-5; D: TRBD1; V: TRBV6-5; size: NA
CDR3: CASSTRAGGRHEQFF; DNA: TGTGCCAGTAGTACCCGAGCGGGAGGGAGGCATGAGCAGTTCTTC; J: TRBJ2-1; D: TRBD2; V: TRBV19; size: NA
CDR3: CASHPTGFFHEQYF; DNA: TGTGCCAGTCACCCGACAGGGTTTTTTCACGAGCAGTACTTC; J: TRBJ2-7; D: TRBD1; V: TRBV6-6; size: NA
CDR3: CASSLYGTGTYNEQFF; DNA: TGTGCCAGCAGCTTGTACGGGACAGGGACCTACAATGAGCAGTTCTTC; J: TRBJ2-1; D: TRBD1; V: TRBV5-5; size: NA
CDR3: CASRRTGGGGYTF; DNA: TGTGCCAGCAGGCGGACAGGGGGAGGCGGCTACACCTTC; J: TRBJ1-2; D: TRBD1; V: TRBV11-2; size: NA
CDR3: CASSFSGIGNEQYF; DNA: TGTGCCAGCAGCTTTAGCGGGATAGGCAACGAGCAGTACTTC; J: TRBJ2-7; D: TRBD2; V: TRBV5-4; size: NA
CDR3: CASSLRYLAGRGTQYEQYF; DNA: TGTGCCAGCAGCTTGCGGTATCTAGCGGGGAGGGGCACTCAATACGAGCAGTACTTC; J: TRBJ2-7; D: TRBD2; V: TRBV5-5; size: NA
CDR3: CASSILMFTSYGYTF; DNA: TGTGCCAGTAGTATTTTAATGTTTACGTCCTATGGCTACACCTTC; J: TRBJ1-2; D: NA; V: TRBV19; size: NA